Below are 2 T cell receptor beta chains sequenced from a single sample in a study of blood T cell repertoires in COVID-19. Data came from immunoSEQ multiplex PCR; TCRdb stores just in-frame clones and leaves some out. Of a few hundred thousand clones in the sample, nearly 90% were seen once. Source material: peripheral blood. The receptors shown here come from a man aged 18 to 30 with active or convalescent COVID-19.

The chain recombines TRBV6-2 or TRBV6-3 with TRBJ2-7; 10 nucleotides align to TRBD2. Germline assignment: CDR1 MNHEY and CDR2 SVGEGT. The V and J ends lost 6 bases and 7 bases, in that order; junction bases with no gene match: 15. The CDR3 runs to 16 residues. CDR3 DNA sequence: TGTGCCAGCAGATACGACCGCGGGACTAGCGTTCGGGAGCAGTACTTC. Its protein is CASRYDRGTSVREQYF.

This clone was counted once. The rearrangement joins TRBV7-9 to TRBJ2-7, with 9 bases matching TRBD2. Germline V gives CDR1 SEHNR, CDR2 FQNEAQ (reference sequence). Trimming removed 7 bases from V and 0 bases from J; junction bases left unmatched: 13. CDR3 length: 17 amino acids. The CDR3: CASTASPLAGSSYEQYF. As DNA, the CDR3 is TGTGCCAGCACCGCGAGCCCCCTAGCGGGAAGCTCCTACGAGCAGTACTTC.